These T cell receptor beta chains were read from a single sample in a study of PD-1 blockade in classical Hodgkin lymphoma. Profiling relied on immunoSEQ multiplex PCR, and the TCRdb table lists in-frame clones only, not all of them. The profile shows around 19,000 clones, around 70% of them singletons. The sequencing here drew on peripheral blood mononuclear cells (PBMCs), taken before the second cycle of nivolumab. The receptors were gathered from a human donor with classical Hodgkin lymphoma. The CDR3 runs from the conserved cysteine through the conserved F or W. D genes are given only for firm matches. Not all rows give a size; the values are once, few, many and, for expanded clones, a class.

v_gene	abundance	j_gene	d_gene	CDR3aa	CDR3nt
TRBV6-5	few	TRBJ2-7	TRBD2	CASSYDSGGPRNEQYF	TGTGCCAGCAGTTACGATTCGGGAGGGCCGAGGAACGAGCAGTACTTC
TRBV5-1	few	TRBJ1-2	NA	CASSLEGRSYGYTF	TGCGCCAGCAGCTTGGAAGGCAGGTCCTATGGCTACACCTTC
TRBV6-1	NA	TRBJ1-5	NA	CASSFGGSNQPQHF	TGTGCCAGCAGTTTTGGGGGAAGCAATCAGCCCCAGCATTTT
TRBV6-9	NA	TRBJ2-2	NA	CASSYEGDTGELFF	TGTGCCAGCAGTTACGAGGGAGACACCGGGGAGCTGTTTTTT
TRBV2	NA	TRBJ2-1	NA	CASSLVGEQFF	TGTGCCAGCAGCCTGGTAGGTGAGCAGTTCTTC
TRBV9	NA	TRBJ2-2	TRBD2	CASSVGFRTSGPGELFF	TGTGCCAGCAGCGTAGGGTTCCGGACTAGCGGGCCCGGGGAGCTGTTTTTT
TRBV6-5	NA	TRBJ1-2	TRBD1	CAIRGRGRYGYTF	TGTGCCATCCGGGGCAGGGGGAGGTATGGCTACACCTTC
TRBV19	few	TRBJ1-2	NA	CASSSTRGSYGYTF	TGTGCCAGTAGTTCCACCCGGGGTAGCTATGGCTACACCTTC
TRBV27	medium-sized	TRBJ2-7	NA	CASSTGMQARTYEQYF	TGTGCCAGCAGCACCGGCATGCAGGCTCGAACCTACGAGCAGTACTTC
TRBV5-8	NA	TRBJ2-1	TRBD1	CASSLIQGAYYNEQFF	TGTGCCAGCAGCTTGATACAGGGGGCGTACTACAATGAGCAGTTCTTC
TRBV13	NA	TRBJ2-3	TRBD2	CASSVLAGGADTQYF	TGTGCCAGCAGCGTCCTAGCGGGAGGGGCAGATACGCAGTATTTT
TRBV5-1	NA	TRBJ2-1	TRBD2	CASSFGGRSLDEQFF	TGCGCCAGCAGCTTTGGCGGGAGGAGTTTGGATGAGCAGTTCTTC
TRBV5-1	NA	TRBJ2-2	NA	CASSPPQNTGELFF	TGCGCCAGCAGCCCCCCCCAGAACACCGGGGAGCTGTTTTTT
TRBV27	NA	TRBJ2-5	TRBD1	CASSPRTGRAETQYF	TGTGCCAGCAGCCCCAGGACAGGTAGAGCAGAGACCCAGTACTTC
TRBV18	NA	TRBJ2-2	NA	CASSPQGTGELFF	TGTGCCAGCTCACCACAAGGCACCGGGGAGCTGTTTTTT
TRBV5-1	NA	TRBJ2-3	TRBD2	CASSSGLAVRDTQYF	TGCGCCAGCAGCTCTGGGCTAGCGGTCCGGGATACGCAGTATTTT
TRBV28	few	TRBJ2-2	NA	CASSTEQTGTYTGELFF	TGTGCCAGCAGTACCGAACAAACCGGGACATACACCGGGGAGCTGTTTTTT
TRBV15	NA	TRBJ1-2	TRBD1	CATSGRDRGDYGYTF	TGTGCCACCAGCGGAAGGGACAGGGGAGACTATGGCTACACCTTC
TRBV5-6	NA	TRBJ1-2	NA	CASSLKREGMAYGYTF	TGTGCCAGCAGCTTGAAGCGGGAGGGTATGGCCTATGGCTACACCTTC
TRBV7-9	NA	TRBJ2-2	NA	CASSSIRDKKAGELFF	TGTGCCAGCAGCTCCATCCGGGACAAAAAGGCCGGGGAGCTGTTTTTT
TRBV6-5	once	TRBJ1-3	NA	CASSGGSSSGNTIYF	TGTGCCAGCAGTGGAGGATCGAGCTCTGGAAACACCATATATTTT
TRBV10-3	NA	TRBJ1-2	NA	CAISGEGYGYTF	TGTGCCATCAGTGGGGAGGGCTATGGCTACACCTTC
TRBV7-7	NA	TRBJ2-1	NA	CASSGDSHEQFF	TGTGCTAGCAGCGGGGACAGCCATGAGCAGTTCTTC
TRBV7-9	few	TRBJ2-7	NA	CASSEGHYEQYF	TGTGCCAGCAGCGAAGGACACTACGAGCAGTACTTC
TRBV13	NA	TRBJ2-7	NA	CASSLEGESSYEQYF	TGTGCCAGCAGCTTAGAAGGGGAGAGCTCCTACGAGCAGTACTTC
TRBV10-2	NA	TRBJ2-6	TRBD1	CASLGQSGANVLTF	TGCGCCAGTTTGGGACAGTCTGGGGCCAACGTCCTGACTTTC
TRBV10-2	NA	TRBJ2-3	NA	CASRGPGADTQYF	TGCGCCAGCAGGGGCCCAGGCGCAGATACGCAGTATTTT
TRBV7-2	NA	TRBJ2-7	TRBD2	CASSPGTSGRGEQYF	TGTGCCAGCAGCCCAGGGACTAGCGGGAGAGGCGAGCAGTACTTC
TRBV7-9	NA	TRBJ2-3	NA	CASSFRRLTQYF	TGTGCCAGCAGCTTTCGGAGGTTAACGCAGTATTTT
TRBV5-1	NA	TRBJ1-4	TRBD1	CASSAGQGSNEKLFF	TGCGCCAGCAGCGCAGGACAGGGGAGTAATGAAAAACTGTTTTTT
TRBV29-1	NA	TRBJ2-1	TRBD2	CSVPRRTGTSGRNEQFF	TGCAGTGTTCCGAGGAGGACGGGGACTAGCGGGAGGAATGAGCAGTTCTTC
TRBV6-1	NA	TRBJ2-7	TRBD1	CASSGDSYEQYF	TGTGCCAGCAGTGGGGACAGCTACGAGCAGTACTTC
TRBV27	few	TRBJ1-3	NA	CASAAGGAHGNTIYF	TGTGCCAGCGCAGCGGGGGGGGCTCATGGAAACACCATATATTTT
TRBV9	NA	TRBJ2-1	NA	CASSVGDDQFF	TGTGCCAGCAGCGTGGGGGACGACCAGTTCTTC
TRBV30	NA	TRBJ2-7	TRBD1	CAWSVGQGYEQYF	TGTGCCTGGAGCGTAGGACAGGGCTACGAGCAGTACTTC
TRBV9	NA	TRBJ1-1	NA	CASSVDYGVTEAFF	TGTGCCAGCAGCGTAGATTATGGGGTAACTGAAGCTTTCTTT
TRBV5-1	NA	TRBJ2-2	NA	CASSTGPPEMGGELFF	TGCGCCAGCAGCACGGGACCACCGGAGATGGGCGGGGAGCTGTTTTTT
TRBV11-2	NA	TRBJ2-3	TRBD2	CASSLVGISGRAGADTQYF	TGTGCCAGCAGCTTAGTTGGGATTAGCGGGAGGGCCGGAGCAGATACGCAGTATTTT
TRBV4-2	NA	TRBJ1-5	NA	CASSQDLKYSNQPQHF	TGTGCCAGCAGCCAAGATCTAAAATATAGCAATCAGCCCCAGCATTTT
TRBV25-1	NA	TRBJ1-5	NA	CASSASGPRVAQHF	TGTGCCAGCAGTGCGTCGGGACCCCGGGTGGCCCAGCATTTT
TRBV13	NA	TRBJ2-5	TRBD1	CASSIRDRGFATQYF	TGTGCCAGCAGCATCCGGGACAGGGGGTTCGCGACCCAGTACTTC
TRBV6-1	few	TRBJ2-7	NA	CASKGGTGPYEQYF	TGTGCCAGCAAGGGAGGGACAGGCCCTTACGAGCAGTACTTC
TRBV19	NA	TRBJ2-1	NA	CASSIDSSSRLSEQFF	TGTGCCAGTAGTATAGATTCGTCAAGCAGACTCTCTGAGCAGTTCTTC
TRBV6-1	NA	TRBJ1-2	NA	CASSRGAPGGYTF	TGTGCCAGCAGCCGGGGGGCCCCCGGGGGCTACACCTTC
TRBV7-9	NA	TRBJ2-5	TRBD2	CASSSRTSGETQYF	TGTGCCAGCAGCTCCAGGACTAGCGGAGAGACCCAGTACTTC
TRBV25-1	medium-sized	TRBJ2-7	NA	CASSGYEQYF	TGTGCCAGCAGTGGGTACGAGCAGTACTTC
TRBV4-2	NA	TRBJ1-2	TRBD1	CASSQATGANYGYTF	TGTGCCAGCAGCCAAGCCACAGGGGCTAACTATGGCTACACCTTC
TRBV5-4	NA	TRBJ2-1	TRBD2	CASSFREGNNEQFF	TGTGCCAGCAGCTTTCGGGAGGGAAACAATGAGCAGTTCTTC
TRBV7-9	once	TRBJ1-4	NA	CASMGTDGQKLFF	TGTGCCAGCATGGGGACGGACGGGCAGAAACTGTTTTTT
TRBV15	few	TRBJ1-5	NA	CATSPVREGAQPQHF	TGTGCCACCAGCCCAGTTAGGGAAGGTGCTCAGCCCCAGCATTTT
TRBV4-2	NA	TRBJ1-5	NA	CASSQEGRGGSNQPQHF	TGTGCCAGCAGCCAAGAAGGAAGGGGCGGGAGCAATCAGCCCCAGCATTTT
TRBV2	NA	TRBJ2-1	NA	CASSPRGASSYNEQFF	TGTGCCAGCAGTCCCAGGGGGGCCAGCTCCTACAATGAGCAGTTCTTC
TRBV29-1	NA	TRBJ2-1	TRBD2	CSVGTSGSNEQFF	TGCAGCGTCGGGACTAGCGGGAGTAATGAGCAGTTCTTC
TRBV5-5	once	TRBJ2-2	NA	CASSGQQLANTGELFF	TGTGCCAGCAGCGGACAACAGCTCGCGAACACCGGGGAGCTGTTTTTT
TRBV6-1	NA	TRBJ2-7	TRBD1	CANAQGDNYEQYF	TGTGCCAACGCTCAGGGGGACAACTACGAGCAGTACTTC
TRBV5-6	few	TRBJ1-6	NA	CASSLAILPYSPLHF	TGTGCCAGCAGCTTGGCAATCCTACCCTATTCACCCCTCCACTTT
TRBV4-1	NA	TRBJ2-1	TRBD2	CASSQQGLAGAKSSYNEQFF	TGCGCCAGCAGCCAACAAGGACTAGCGGGAGCCAAGAGCTCCTACAATGAGCAGTTCTTC
TRBV7-9	NA	TRBJ1-4	NA	CASSLGNAPNEKLFF	TGTGCCAGCAGCTTAGGGAACGCACCTAATGAAAAACTGTTTTTT
TRBV29-1	NA	TRBJ2-3	NA	CSVDQTDTQYF	TGCAGCGTGGACCAGACGGATACGCAGTATTTT